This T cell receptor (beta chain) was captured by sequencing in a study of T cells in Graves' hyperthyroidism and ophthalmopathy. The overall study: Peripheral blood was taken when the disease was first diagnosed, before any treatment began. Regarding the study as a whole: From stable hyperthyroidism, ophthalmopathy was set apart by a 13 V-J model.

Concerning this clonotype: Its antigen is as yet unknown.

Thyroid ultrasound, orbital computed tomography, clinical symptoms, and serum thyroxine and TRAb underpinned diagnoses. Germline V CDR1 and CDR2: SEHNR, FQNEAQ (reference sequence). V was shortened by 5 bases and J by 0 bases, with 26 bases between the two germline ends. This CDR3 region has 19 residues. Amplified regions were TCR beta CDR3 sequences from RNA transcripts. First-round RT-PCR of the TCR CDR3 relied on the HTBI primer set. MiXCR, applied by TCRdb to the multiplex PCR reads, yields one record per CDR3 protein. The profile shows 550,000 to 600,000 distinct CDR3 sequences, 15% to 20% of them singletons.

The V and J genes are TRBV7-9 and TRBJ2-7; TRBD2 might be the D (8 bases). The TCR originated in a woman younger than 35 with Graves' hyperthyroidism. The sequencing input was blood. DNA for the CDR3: TGTGCCAGCAGCGACAACAGGGGACATAGCGGGGCCTACTCCTACGAGCAGTACTTC. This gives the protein CASSDNRGHSGAYSYEQYF.